Below are 31 T cell receptor beta chains sequenced from a single sample in a study of CD8 T cells in Susac syndrome. The RNA input was roughly 0.45 to 1 ug, and it was reverse transcribed with random hexamers. A single record per CDR3 protein comes from TCRdb applying MiXCR to the immunoSEQ multiplex PCR reads. The sample has 150,000 to 200,000 distinct CDR3 sequences, around 94% seen once. The sequencing sample was made of CD4+ T cells from PBMCs. The receptors were sampled from a human donor with multiple sclerosis.

The V call is TRBV10-3, the J call TRBJ1-5, with D possibly being TRBD1 (5 bases). Looked up from germline, CDR1 is ENHRY and CDR2 is SYGVKD. This CDR3 has 14 residues. Trimming took off 4 bases at V and 3 bases at J, with 10 bases between the two ends. CDR3 amino acids: CAISAVGPNQPQHF. The DNA of the CDR3 is TGTGCCATCAGTGCTGTGGGACCCAATCAGCCCCAGCATTTT.

This chain links TRBV11-3 with TRBJ2-5; 7 bases line up with TRBD1. The ends lost 0 bases at V and 5 bases at J; junction bases unmatched: 9. Germline CDR1 SGHNT, CDR2 YENEEA. The CDR3 spans 16 residues. The CDR3 nucleotides are TGTGCCAGCAGCTTAGATCCGGACAGGTTAGGGGAGACCCAGTACTTC. The encoded protein is CASSLDPDRLGETQYF. Full variable domain (remainder filled in from reference TRBV11-3 and TRBJ2-5): EAGVVQSPRYKIIEKKQPVAFWCNPISGHNTLYWYLQNLGQGPELLIRYENEEAVDDSQLPKDRFSAERLKGVDSTLKIQPAELGDSAVYLCASSLDPDRLGETQYFGPGTRLLVL.

This clonotype was picked up one time. The CDR3 region is CASSPTATGKETQYF. The CDR3 DNA reads TGTGCCAGCTCACCAACGGCGACAGGGAAAGAGACCCAGTACTTC. The chain uses TRBV18 and TRBJ2-5; 7 nucleotides agree with TRBD1. Germline CDR1 KGHSH, CDR2 LQKENI. V trimming: 2 bases; J trimming: 3 bases; junction bases outside the gene matches: 6. This CDR3 has 15 amino acids.

This clonotype was recorded once. This rearrangement joins TRBV20-1 to TRBJ2-3, with D possibly being TRBD2 (5 bases). Trimming cost V 2 bases and J 2 bases, with 11 bases left between them. Germline V gene lookup returns CDR1 DFQATT and CDR2 SNEGSKA (reference sequence). CDR3 length equals 14 residues. CDR3 loop: CSARPGTSTDTQYF. The CDR3 coding sequence is TGCAGTGCTAGACCGGGAACCTCCACAGATACGCAGTATTTT.

Here the CDR3 reads CASSRGQGFYGYTF. In nucleotides, the CDR3 is TGTGCCAGCAGCCGGGGACAGGGGTTCTATGGCTACACCTTC. The chain is built from TRBV9 and TRBJ1-2; the match to TRBD1 covers 10 bases. V lost 4 bases, J lost 4 bases, and 4 bases stayed unmatched. Germline CDR1 SGDLS, CDR2 YYNGEE. The CDR3 is 14 amino acids. Filled out from reference TRBV9 and TRBJ1-2, the complete variable domain reads DSGVTQTPKHLITATGQRVTLRCSPRSGDLSVYWYQQSLDQGLQFLIQYYNGEERAKGNILERFSAQQFPDLHSELNLSSLELGDSALYFCASSRGQGFYGYTFGSGTRLTVV.

This clonotype was detected only once. The chain joins TRBV18 to TRBJ1-2; TRBD1 matches 8 bases. J was trimmed by 3 bases and V by 3 bases; bases with no gene match: 6. Germline V gives CDR1 KGHSH, CDR2 LQKENI. This CDR3 has 15 amino acids. The CDR3 coding sequence is TGTGCCAGCTCACCGGGGACAGGCGTAGACTATGGCTACACCTTC. Its translation: CASSPGTGVDYGYTF.

The chain carries TRBV30 and TRBJ2-3; D not certain. Germline V CDR1 and CDR2: GTSNPN, SVGIG (reference sequence). V shed 0 bases and J shed 4 bases, with 2 bases lying between them. CDR3 length: 11 amino acids. CDR3 residues: CAWSVSDTQYF. The CDR3, as DNA: TGTGCCTGGAGTGTCTCAGATACGCAGTATTTT.

The count of this clonotype is one. V and J are TRBV19 and TRBJ2-7; a possible D gene is TRBD2 (6 bases). Trimming pared 3 bases from V and 6 bases from J, leaving 15 bases between. Per the germline V gene, CDR1 is LNHDA and CDR2 is SQIVND (reference sequence). This CDR3 comprises 14 residues. Here the CDR3 reads CASSITGGSAEQYF. CDR3 in DNA: TGTGCCAGTAGTATCACCGGGGGTAGCGCCGAGCAGTACTTC.

The CDR3 DNA reads as TGTGCCAGCAGTTTGGTAGCTGAACCTAAGACGGAAGGCTACACCTTC. As protein: CASSLVAEPKTEGYTF. The rearrangement joins TRBV12-3 or TRBV12-4 to TRBJ1-2; D is undetermined. The CDR3 consists of 16 residues. Trimming took off 3 bases at V and 8 bases at J, with 22 bases between the two ends.

J is TRBJ2-4 and V is TRBV27; a possible D gene is TRBD1 (5 bases). The CDR3 contains 15 residues. Trimming removed 0 bases from V and 0 bases from J, with 6 bases in between. CDR1 is MNHEY and CDR2 is SMNVEV in the germline V gene (reference sequence). CDR3 in DNA: TGTGCCAGCAGTTTATCGACAGTAGCCAAAAACATTCAGTACTTC. It encodes CASSLSTVAKNIQYF.

The rearrangement uses TRBV12-3 or TRBV12-4 and TRBJ2-1; D is ambiguous. Between the trimmed V and J ends, which lost 8 bases and 4 bases, there was a span of 15 bases. The CDR3 runs to 14 residues. CDR3 sequence reads: CASCLETQYNEQFF. CDR3 in DNA: TGTGCCAGCTGTCTGGAGACACAATACAATGAGCAGTTCTTC.

This chain uses TRBV7-2 with TRBJ2-5; no clear D gene. The CDR3 is 12 amino acids. Germline CDR1 reads SGHTA; CDR2 reads FQGNSA. The V and J ends lost 4 bases and 4 bases respectively, with 7 bases between them. Here the CDR3 DNA reads TGTGCCAGCAGCTCCCCGGGAGAGACCCAGTACTTC. This gives the protein CASSSPGETQYF. The full variable domain, completed using reference TRBV7-2 and TRBJ2-5, is GAGVSQSPSNKVTEKGKDVELRCDPISGHTALYWYRQSLGQGLEFLIYFQGNSAPDKSGLPSDRFSAERTGGSVSTLTIQRTQQEDSAVYLCASSSPGETQYFGPGTRLLVL.

This rearrangement joins TRBV18 to TRBJ2-4; 7 positions agree with TRBD1. The CDR3 has 13 residues. V lost 2 bases to trimming and J lost 16 bases; unmatched junction nucleotides: 11. The germline CDR1 and CDR2 sequences are KGHSH and LQKENI. The chain's CDR3 is CASSPLRDSLKYF. CDR3 coding DNA: TGTGCCAGCTCACCATTACGGGACAGCTTAAAATACTTC.

The chain employs TRBV4-1 and TRBJ2-5; unclear D gene. The CDR3 extends over 13 amino acids. V was trimmed by 1 base and J by 4 bases, leaving 7 bases between them. The germline V gene has CDR1 MGHRA and CDR2 YSYEKL. Written as DNA, the CDR3 is TGCGCCAGCAGCCAAGTAATGAGAGAGACCCAGTACTTC. Translating gives CASSQVMRETQYF.

The CDR3 DNA is TGCGCCAGCAGCTTGGTCGACCTGAGCTCCTACAATGAGCAGTTCTTC. Translating it yields CASSLVDLSSYNEQFF. This chain joins TRBV5-1 and TRBJ2-1; D is uncertain. Trimming removed 0 bases at V and 0 bases at J, with 10 bases between. This CDR3 is built from 16 residues. Germline V lookup: CDR1 SGHRS, CDR2 YFSETQ. The whole variable domain, filled in from reference TRBV5-1 and TRBJ2-1, reads KAGVTQTPRYLIKTRGQQVTLSCSPISGHRSVSWYQQTPGQGLQFLFEYFSETQRNKGNFPGRFSGRQFSNSRSEMNVSTLELGDSALYLCASSLVDLSSYNEQFFGPGTRLTVL.

V and J are TRBV19 and TRBJ1-5; D is uncertain. This CDR3 is built from 15 residues. CDR1 and CDR2 (germline): LNHDA, SQIVND (reference sequence). V gave up 11 bases and J gave up 5 bases, with 22 bases separating them. The CDR3 region has the DNA TGTGCCGTCTCGCCGGAGACACCTGATTATCAGCCCCAGCATTTT. Translated, it gives CAVSPETPDYQPQHF.

The genes are TRBV4-1 and TRBJ2-7; 7 bases agree with TRBD2. Per the germline V gene, CDR1 is MGHRA and CDR2 is YSYEKL. The CDR3 contains 15 residues. V lost 1 base and J lost 2; bases outside the gene matches: 5. CDR3 in amino acids: CASSQGGLAAYEQYF. For the CDR3, the DNA is TGCGCCAGCAGCCAAGGGGGCCTAGCGGCCTACGAGCAGTACTTC.

V is TRBV12-3 or TRBV12-4 and J is TRBJ2-2; TRBD1 might be the D (6 bases). The V end lost 10 bases, the J end lost 4 bases, and 31 bases lay between the germline ends. The CDR3 contains 19 residues. In nucleotides, the CDR3 is TGTGCCACCTTATACCAGGGGACAAACAACTTGGGTGCCACCGGGGAGCTGTTTTTT. Amino acid sequence: CATLYQGTNNLGATGELFF.

The genes are TRBV6-5 and TRBJ2-2; perhaps D is TRBD1 or TRBD2 (6 bases each). Trimming stripped 6 bases from V and 7 bases from J, with 12 bases between. The germline V gene encodes CDR1 MNHEY and CDR2 SVGAGI. The CDR3 is 13 residues long. The CDR3 reads CASRQGGDGELFF. CDR3 in DNA: TGTGCCAGCAGACAGGGAGGAGACGGGGAGCTGTTTTTT.

The chain carries TRBV7-2 and TRBJ2-7, with D unresolved. There are 12 residues in the CDR3. Trimming left V 4 bases short and J 3 bases short, with 7 bases between. Germline V gene data show CDR1 as SGHTA and CDR2 as FQGNSA. The CDR3 region has the DNA TGTGCCAGCAGCTCTATTTACTACGAGCAGTACTTC. Protein sequence: CASSSIYYEQYF.

This sequence joins TRBV30 and TRBJ2-3; D not certain. V gave up 1 base and J gave up 5 bases, with 7 bases separating them. Germline-derived CDR1 and CDR2 are GTSNPN and SVGIG (reference sequence). The CDR3 totals 12 residues. This CDR3 reads CAWSASRDTQYF. The CDR3 region has the DNA TGTGCCTGGAGTGCTTCCAGAGATACGCAGTATTTT. Supplemented by reference TRBV30 and TRBJ2-3, the full variable domain reads SQTIHQWPATLVQPVGSPLSLECTVEGTSNPNLYWYRQAAGRGLQLLFYSVGIGQISSEVPQNLSASRPQDRQFILSSKKLLLSDSGFYLCAWSASRDTQYFGPGTRLTVL.

The V and J genes are TRBV28 and TRBJ1-1; TRBD1 might be the D (5 bases). V lost 4 bases and J lost 1, with 13 bases in between. CDR1 and CDR2 (germline): MDHEN, SYDVKM. This CDR3 region has 15 residues. CDR3 in amino acids: CASSSPGGKNTEAFF. In nucleotides, the CDR3 is TGTGCCAGCAGTTCCCCCGGGGGGAAGAACACTGAAGCTTTCTTT.

This chain joins TRBV28 and TRBJ2-3, with 10 nucleotides matching TRBD2. Germline V lookup: CDR1 MDHEN, CDR2 SYDVKM. The trim removed 5 bases at V and 1 base at J, leaving 6 bases unmatched. The CDR3 totals 16 residues. This CDR3 reads CASSRPGTSGTDTQYF. CDR3 bases: TGTGCCAGCAGTCGACCCGGGACTAGCGGCACAGATACGCAGTATTTT.

The chain combines TRBV2 with TRBJ1-1; D is ambiguous. The CDR3 extends over 11 amino acids. The germline gives CDR1 SNHLY, CDR2 FYNNEI. Trimming left V 11 bases short and J 1 base short, with 8 bases between. Written as DNA, the CDR3 is TGTGCCGCTGGGGAGAACACTGAAGCTTTCTTT. Residues: CAAGENTEAFF.

The CDR3 coding sequence is TGTGCCAGCAGTTTGGATCCCACCAGCGCCGAGCAGTACTTC. This gives the protein CASSLDPTSAEQYF. The chain joins TRBV28 to TRBJ2-7; D unresolved. The CDR3 length is 14 residues. The germline V gene encodes CDR1 MDHEN and CDR2 SYDVKM. With 3 bases removed from V and 6 bases from J, the gap between germline ends came to 15 bases.

For this clonotype: A junction end diverges from the germline sequence, so it may reflect a read error. J is TRBJ1-1 and V is TRBV3-1; possible D gene TRBD1, 5 bases. Germline-derived CDR1 and CDR2 are LGHDT and YNNKEL (reference sequence). The CDR3 sequence is 12 residues long. The CDR3 loop is CASSEEWGVAFF. CDR3 in DNA: TGTGCCAGCAGCGAAGAGTGGGGGGTTGCTTTCTTT.

The chain combines TRBV10-3 with TRBJ2-5; D gene ambiguous. The germline V gene encodes CDR1 ENHRY and CDR2 SYGVKD. The CDR3 spans 14 residues. Trimming took 4 bases from V and 0 from J, leaving 9 bases between them. The CDR3 nucleotides read TGTGCCATCAGTGCCCAACCTTACCAAGAGACCCAGTACTTC. It translates to CAISAQPYQETQYF.

J is TRBJ2-3 and V is TRBV29-1; 10 positions agree with TRBD2. CDR1 SQVTM and CDR2 ANQGSEA come from the germline V gene. V lost 7 bases to trimming and J lost 3 bases; unmatched junction nucleotides: 7. There are 14 residues in the CDR3. The CDR3 sequence: CSGKLAGRTDTQYF. In DNA, the CDR3 is TGCAGCGGGAAACTAGCGGGAAGAACAGATACGCAGTATTTT.

J is TRBJ1-1 and V is TRBV11-2; no clear D gene. This CDR3 is built from 13 residues. Germline CDR1 reads SGHAT; CDR2 reads FQNNGV. The V end was cut by 0 bases, the J end by 5 bases, with 7 bases between. CDR3 in DNA: TGTGCCAGCAGCTTAGATCGGAAGACTGAAGCTTTCTTT. Its translation: CASSLDRKTEAFF.

The chain joins TRBV12-5 to TRBJ2-2, with D tentatively TRBD1 or TRBD2 (5 bases each). This CDR3 contains 16 residues. Germline lookup yields CDR1 LGHNT and CDR2 FRNRAP. V was clipped by 4 bases and J by 3 bases, with 15 bases between them. CDR3 residues: CASGWPPGRDTGELFF. CDR3 nucleotides: TGTGCTAGTGGTTGGCCCCCAGGGCGGGACACCGGGGAGCTGTTTTTT.

The chain combines TRBV5-1 with TRBJ2-7, with D uncertain. Germline V gene sequence: CDR1 SGHRS, CDR2 YFSETQ. V gave up 0 bases and J gave up 2 bases, with 24 bases separating them. This CDR3 is 19 amino acids long. The CDR3: CASSLARNPTIRETYEQYF. The CDR3 DNA follows: TGCGCCAGCAGCTTGGCGCGAAACCCAACGATTCGTGAGACCTACGAGCAGTACTTC. Supplemented by reference TRBV5-1 and TRBJ2-7, the full variable domain reads KAGVTQTPRYLIKTRGQQVTLSCSPISGHRSVSWYQQTPGQGLQFLFEYFSETQRNKGNFPGRFSGRQFSNSRSEMNVSTLELGDSALYLCASSLARNPTIRETYEQYFGPGTRLTVT.